This TCR beta chain was captured by sequencing in a study of T-cell reconstitution after alpha-beta-depleted transplantation in children. This clonotype came up many times. The TCRbeta library was prepared with unique molecular identifiers. TCRdb called the PCR reads again in MiXCR, with one record for every CDR3 protein. This sample has approximately 170,000 distinct CDR3 sequences; over 8.5% occur once, and the top ten carry about 13%. CDR1 LGHNA and CDR2 YNFKEQ come from the germline V gene. V shed 0 bases, J shed 8 bases, and the junction held 8 bases outside the gene matches. The CDR3 is 16 residues long.

Specimen: PBMCs, collected before TCRalphabeta/CD19-depleted stem cell transplant. The rearrangement joins TRBV4-2 to TRBJ2-1; 9 bases match TRBD2. This receptor was obtained from a boy aged 2 to 9 with acute myeloid leukemia, due to receive a stem cell transplant. CDR3 region: CASSQDLGLAGDEQFF. CDR3 DNA sequence: TGTGCCAGCAGCCAAGATCTGGGGTTAGCGGGAGATGAGCAGTTCTTC.